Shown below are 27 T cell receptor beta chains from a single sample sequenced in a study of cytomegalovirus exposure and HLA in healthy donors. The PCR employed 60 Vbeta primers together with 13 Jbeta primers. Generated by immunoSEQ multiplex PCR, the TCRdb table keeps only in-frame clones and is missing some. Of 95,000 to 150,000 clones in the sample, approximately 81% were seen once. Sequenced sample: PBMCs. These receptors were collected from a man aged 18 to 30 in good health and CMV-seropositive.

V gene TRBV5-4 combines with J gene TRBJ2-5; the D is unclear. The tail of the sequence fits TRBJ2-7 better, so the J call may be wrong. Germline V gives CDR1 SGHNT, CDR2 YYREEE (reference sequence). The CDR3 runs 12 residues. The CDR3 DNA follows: TGTGCCAGCAGCTTTCGAGGTAGCGAGCAGTACTTC. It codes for CASSFRGSEQYF.

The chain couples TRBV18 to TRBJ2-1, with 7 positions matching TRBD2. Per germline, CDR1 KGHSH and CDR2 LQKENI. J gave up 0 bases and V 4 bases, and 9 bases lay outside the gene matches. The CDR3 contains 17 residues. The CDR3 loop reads CASSQSHGEGSYNEQFF. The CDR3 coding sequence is TGTGCCAGCTCACAGAGTCACGGGGAGGGCTCCTACAATGAGCAGTTCTTC.

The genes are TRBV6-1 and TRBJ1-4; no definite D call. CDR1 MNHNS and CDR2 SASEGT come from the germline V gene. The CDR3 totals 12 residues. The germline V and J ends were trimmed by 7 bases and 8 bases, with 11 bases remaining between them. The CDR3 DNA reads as TGTGCCAGCAAACAGTCAGGAGAAAAACTGTTTTTT. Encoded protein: CASKQSGEKLFF.

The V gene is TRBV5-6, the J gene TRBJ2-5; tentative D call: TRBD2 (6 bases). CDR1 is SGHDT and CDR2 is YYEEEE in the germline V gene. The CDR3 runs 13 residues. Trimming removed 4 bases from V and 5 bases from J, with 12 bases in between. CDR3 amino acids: CASSRTGSETQYF. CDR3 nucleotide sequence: TGTGCCAGCAGCCGAACCGGGAGTGAGACCCAGTACTTC.

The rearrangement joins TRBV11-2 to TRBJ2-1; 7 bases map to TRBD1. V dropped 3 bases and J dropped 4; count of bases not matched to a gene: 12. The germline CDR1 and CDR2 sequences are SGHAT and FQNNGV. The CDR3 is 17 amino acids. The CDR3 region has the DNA TGTGCCAGCAGCTTTAGGGAGAGACAGGGCCCTTACAATGAGCAGTTCTTC. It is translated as CASSFRERQGPYNEQFF.

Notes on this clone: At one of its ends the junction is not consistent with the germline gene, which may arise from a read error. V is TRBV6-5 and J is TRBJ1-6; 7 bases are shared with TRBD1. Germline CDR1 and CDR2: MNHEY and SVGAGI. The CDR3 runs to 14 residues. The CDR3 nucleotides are TGTGCCAGCAGAGGGGGACAGTCCTATTCACCCCCCCACTTT. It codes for CASRGGQSYSPPHF.

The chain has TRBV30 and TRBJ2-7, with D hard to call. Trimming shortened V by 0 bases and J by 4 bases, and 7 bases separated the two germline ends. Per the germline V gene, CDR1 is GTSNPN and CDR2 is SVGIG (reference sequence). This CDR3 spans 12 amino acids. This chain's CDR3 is CAWSVTSYEQYF. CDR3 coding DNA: TGTGCCTGGAGTGTAACCAGTTACGAGCAGTACTTC.

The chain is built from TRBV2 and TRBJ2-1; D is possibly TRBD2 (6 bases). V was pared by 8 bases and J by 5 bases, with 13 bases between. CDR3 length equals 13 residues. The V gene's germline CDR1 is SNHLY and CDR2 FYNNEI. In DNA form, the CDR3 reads TGTGCCAGCTGGAGGGATTCTAACAATGAGCAGTTCTTC. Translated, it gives CASWRDSNNEQFF.

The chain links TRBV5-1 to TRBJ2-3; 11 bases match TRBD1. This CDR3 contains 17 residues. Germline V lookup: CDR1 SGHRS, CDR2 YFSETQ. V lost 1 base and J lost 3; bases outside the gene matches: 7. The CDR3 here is CASSLTGTGGSTDTQYF. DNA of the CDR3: TGCGCCAGCAGCTTGACCGGGACAGGGGGTTCGACAGATACGCAGTATTTT.

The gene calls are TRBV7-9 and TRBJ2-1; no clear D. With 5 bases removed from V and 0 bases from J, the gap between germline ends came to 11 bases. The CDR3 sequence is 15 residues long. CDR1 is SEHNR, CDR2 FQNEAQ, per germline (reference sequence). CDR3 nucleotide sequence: TGTGCCAGCAGCCCATTCTCGAGCTCCTACAATGAGCAGTTCTTC. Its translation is CASSPFSSSYNEQFF.

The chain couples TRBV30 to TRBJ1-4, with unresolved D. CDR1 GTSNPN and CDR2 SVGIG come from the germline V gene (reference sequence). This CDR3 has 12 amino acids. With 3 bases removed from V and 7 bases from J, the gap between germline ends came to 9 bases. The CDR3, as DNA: TGTGCCTGGAGCCGGATAGCTGAAAAACTGTTTTTT. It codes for CAWSRIAEKLFF.

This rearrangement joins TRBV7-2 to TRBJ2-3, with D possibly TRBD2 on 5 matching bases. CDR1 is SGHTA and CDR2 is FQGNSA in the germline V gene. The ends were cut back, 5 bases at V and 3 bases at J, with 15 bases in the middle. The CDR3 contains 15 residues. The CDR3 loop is CASSAERRRTDTQYF. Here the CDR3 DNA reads TGTGCCAGCAGCGCAGAAAGGAGGCGGACAGATACGCAGTATTTT.

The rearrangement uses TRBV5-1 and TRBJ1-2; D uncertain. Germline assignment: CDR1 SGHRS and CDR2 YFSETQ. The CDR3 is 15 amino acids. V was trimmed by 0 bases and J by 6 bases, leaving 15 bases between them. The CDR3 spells CASSLEPWSVNGYTF. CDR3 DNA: TGCGCCAGCAGCTTGGAGCCGTGGAGTGTTAATGGCTACACCTTC.

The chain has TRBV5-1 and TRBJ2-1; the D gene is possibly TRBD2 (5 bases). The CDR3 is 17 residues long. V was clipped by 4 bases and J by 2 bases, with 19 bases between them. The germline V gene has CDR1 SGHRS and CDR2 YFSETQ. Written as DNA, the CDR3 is TGCGCCAGCAGCGACTCCCCCGACTACATAGCCTACAATGAGCAGTTCTTC. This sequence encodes CASSDSPDYIAYNEQFF. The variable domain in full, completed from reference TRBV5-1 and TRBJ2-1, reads KAGVTQTPRYLIKTRGQQVTLSCSPISGHRSVSWYQQTPGQGLQFLFEYFSETQRNKGNFPGRFSGRQFSNSRSEMNVSTLELGDSALYLCASSDSPDYIAYNEQFFGPGTRLTVL.

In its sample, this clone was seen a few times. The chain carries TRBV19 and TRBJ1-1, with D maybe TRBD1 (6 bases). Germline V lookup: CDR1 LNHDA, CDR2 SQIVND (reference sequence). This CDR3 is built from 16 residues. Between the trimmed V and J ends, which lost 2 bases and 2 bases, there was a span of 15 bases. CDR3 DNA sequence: TGTGCCAGTAGTATACTCGAACAACAGGGAAACACTGAAGCTTTCTTT. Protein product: CASSILEQQGNTEAFF.

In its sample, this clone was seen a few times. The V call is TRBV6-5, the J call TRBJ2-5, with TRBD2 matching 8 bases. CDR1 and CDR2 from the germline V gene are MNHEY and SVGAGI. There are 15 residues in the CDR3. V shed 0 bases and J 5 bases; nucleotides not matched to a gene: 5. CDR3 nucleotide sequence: TGTGCCAGCAGTTACTCGCGGGAGGTCGGGGAGACCCAGTACTTC. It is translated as CASSYSREVGETQYF.

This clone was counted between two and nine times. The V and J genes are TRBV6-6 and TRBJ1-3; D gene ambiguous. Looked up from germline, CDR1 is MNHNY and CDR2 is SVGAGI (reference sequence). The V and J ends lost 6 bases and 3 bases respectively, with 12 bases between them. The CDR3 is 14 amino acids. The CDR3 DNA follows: TGTGCCAGCAGGCCCCGGGGTAATGGAAACACCATATATTTT. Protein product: CASRPRGNGNTIYF.

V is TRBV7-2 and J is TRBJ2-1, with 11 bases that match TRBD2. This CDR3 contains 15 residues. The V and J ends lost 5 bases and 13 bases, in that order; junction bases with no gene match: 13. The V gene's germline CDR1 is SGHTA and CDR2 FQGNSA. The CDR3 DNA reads TGTGCCAGCAGCCCCAGGGGGTTAGCGGGAGGGTATCAGTTCTTC. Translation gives CASSPRGLAGGYQFF.

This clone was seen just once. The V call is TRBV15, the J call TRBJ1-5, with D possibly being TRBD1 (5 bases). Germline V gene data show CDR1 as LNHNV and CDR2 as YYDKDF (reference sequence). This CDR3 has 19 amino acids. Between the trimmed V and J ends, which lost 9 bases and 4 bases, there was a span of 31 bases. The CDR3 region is CATTTLGGPKQTYNQPQHF. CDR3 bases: TGTGCCACTACTACACTGGGGGGTCCCAAACAAACGTATAATCAGCCCCAGCATTTT.

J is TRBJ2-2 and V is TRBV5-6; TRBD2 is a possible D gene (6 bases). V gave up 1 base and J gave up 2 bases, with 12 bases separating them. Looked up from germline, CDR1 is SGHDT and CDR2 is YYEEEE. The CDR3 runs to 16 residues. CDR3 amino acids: CASSLLVAVNTGELFF. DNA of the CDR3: TGTGCCAGCAGCTTGCTGGTAGCGGTCAACACCGGGGAGCTGTTTTTT.

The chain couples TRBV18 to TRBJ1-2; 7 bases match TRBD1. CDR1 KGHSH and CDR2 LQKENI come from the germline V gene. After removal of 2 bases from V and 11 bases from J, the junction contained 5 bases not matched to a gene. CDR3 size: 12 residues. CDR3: CASSPGTVNYTF. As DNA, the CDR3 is TGTGCCAGCTCACCAGGGACAGTGAATTACACCTTC.

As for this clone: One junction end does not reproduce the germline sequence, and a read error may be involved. The CDR3 region has the DNA TGTACCAGCAGCTCACAGATCTTGAACACTGAAGCTTTCTTT. As protein: CTSSSQILNTEAFF. This sequence joins TRBV7-9 and TRBJ1-1; D ambiguous. Germline V gives CDR1 SEHNR, CDR2 FQNEAQ (reference sequence). The CDR3 is 14 residues long.

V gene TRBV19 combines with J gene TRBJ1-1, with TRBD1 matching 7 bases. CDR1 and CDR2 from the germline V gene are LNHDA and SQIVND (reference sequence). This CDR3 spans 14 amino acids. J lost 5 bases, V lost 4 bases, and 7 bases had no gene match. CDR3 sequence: CASSTDTTGTEAFF. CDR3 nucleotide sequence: TGTGCCAGTAGTACCGACACGACAGGGACTGAAGCTTTCTTT.

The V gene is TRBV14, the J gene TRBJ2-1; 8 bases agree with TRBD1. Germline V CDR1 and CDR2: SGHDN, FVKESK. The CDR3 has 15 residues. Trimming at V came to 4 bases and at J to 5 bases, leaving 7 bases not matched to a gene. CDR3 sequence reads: CASSLTGQANNEQFF. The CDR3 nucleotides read TGTGCCAGCAGCCTGACGGGACAGGCAAACAATGAGCAGTTCTTC.

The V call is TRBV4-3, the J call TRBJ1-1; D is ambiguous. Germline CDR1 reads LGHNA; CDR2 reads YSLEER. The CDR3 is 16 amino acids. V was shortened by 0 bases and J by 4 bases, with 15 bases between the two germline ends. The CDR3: CASSQDARPGFTEAFF. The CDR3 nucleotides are TGCGCCAGCAGCCAAGATGCACGTCCGGGGTTCACTGAAGCTTTCTTT.

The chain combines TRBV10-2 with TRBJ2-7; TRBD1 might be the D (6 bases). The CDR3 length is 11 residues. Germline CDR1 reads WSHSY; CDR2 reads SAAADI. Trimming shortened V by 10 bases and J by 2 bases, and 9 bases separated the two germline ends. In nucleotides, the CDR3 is TGCGCCACCGGACAGACCTACGAGCAGTACTTC. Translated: CATGQTYEQYF.

CDR3: CASSPGVTDTQYF. CDR3 DNA: TGCGCCAGCAGCCCAGGGGTCACAGATACGCAGTATTTT. The chain couples TRBV5-1 to TRBJ2-3, with D tentatively TRBD1 (6 bases). The CDR3 totals 13 residues. Germline CDR1 SGHRS, CDR2 YFSETQ. With 4 bases removed from V and 2 bases from J, the gap between germline ends came to 8 bases.